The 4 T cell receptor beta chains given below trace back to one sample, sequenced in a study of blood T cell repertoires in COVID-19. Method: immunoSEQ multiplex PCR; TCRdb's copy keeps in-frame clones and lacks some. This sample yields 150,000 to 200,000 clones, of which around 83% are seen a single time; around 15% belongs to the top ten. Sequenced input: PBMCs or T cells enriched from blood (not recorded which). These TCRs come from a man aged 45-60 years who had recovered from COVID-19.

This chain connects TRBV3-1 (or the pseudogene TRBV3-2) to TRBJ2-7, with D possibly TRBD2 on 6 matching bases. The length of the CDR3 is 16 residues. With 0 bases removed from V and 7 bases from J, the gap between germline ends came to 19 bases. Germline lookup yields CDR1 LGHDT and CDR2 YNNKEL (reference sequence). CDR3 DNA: TGTGCCAGCAGCCAAGAGAGAAGGACTAACCCTCGGGAGCAGTACTTC. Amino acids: CASSQERRTNPREQYF.

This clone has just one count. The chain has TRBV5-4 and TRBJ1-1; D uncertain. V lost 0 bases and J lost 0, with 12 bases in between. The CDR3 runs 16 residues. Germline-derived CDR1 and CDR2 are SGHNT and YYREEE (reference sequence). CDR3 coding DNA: TGTGCCAGCAGCTTGGCGGCGGGCCAGGTGAACACTGAAGCTTTCTTT. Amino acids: CASSLAAGQVNTEAFF.

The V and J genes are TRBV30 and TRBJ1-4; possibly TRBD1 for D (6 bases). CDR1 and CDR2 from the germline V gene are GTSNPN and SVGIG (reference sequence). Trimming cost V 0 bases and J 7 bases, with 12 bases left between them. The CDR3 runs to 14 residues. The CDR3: CAWSVQWTAEKLFF. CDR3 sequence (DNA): TGTGCCTGGAGTGTACAGTGGACAGCTGAAAAACTGTTTTTT. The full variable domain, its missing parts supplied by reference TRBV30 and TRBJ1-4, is SQTIHQWPATLVQPVGSPLSLECTVEGTSNPNLYWYRQAAGRGLQLLFYSVGIGQISSEVPQNLSASRPQDRQFILSSKKLLLSDSGFYLCAWSVQWTAEKLFFGSGTQLSVL.

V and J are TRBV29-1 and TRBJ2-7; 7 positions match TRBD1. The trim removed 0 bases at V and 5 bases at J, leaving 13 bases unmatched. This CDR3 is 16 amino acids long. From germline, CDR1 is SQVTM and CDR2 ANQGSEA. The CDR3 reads CSVEEGDSLHPDEQYF. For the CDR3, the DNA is TGCAGCGTTGAAGAGGGGGACAGTCTCCATCCCGACGAGCAGTACTTC.